This T cell receptor beta chain was identified in a study of cytomegalovirus exposure and HLA in healthy donors. PCR amplification relied on 60 Vbeta primers (plus 13 Jbeta primers). Profiling relied on immunoSEQ multiplex PCR, and the TCRdb table lists in-frame clones only, not all of them. The repertoire has 97,000 or so clones, around 78% of them found once; the top ten carry just over 2.5%. Germline V CDR1 and CDR2: SGDLS, YYNGEE. The CDR3 extends over 16 amino acids. The junction had 7 bases not matched to a gene; V was cut back by 4 bases and J by 2 bases. This clonotype originated in a middle-aged man in good health and CMV-seronegative. V and J are TRBV9 and TRBJ2-2, with 8 bases matching TRBD2. Sequenced material: PBMCs. This chain's CDR3 is CASSPLAGGNTGELFF. CDR3 coding DNA: TGTGCCAGCAGCCCCTTGGCGGGGGGAAACACCGGGGAGCTGTTTTTT.